This T cell receptor beta chain was identified during a study of shared clonotypes between healthy human individuals. Clones were sequenced by immunoSEQ multiplex PCR, and TCRdb holds only the in-frame ones, with some missing. The sample yields about 2.4 million clones, more than 85% seen once. The CDR3 contains 14 residues. V shed 4 bases and J 4 bases; nucleotides not matched to a gene: 3. Germline-derived CDR1 and CDR2 are SGHRS and YFSETQ. Details on this clone: Antigen: not known. Other DNA variants within this sample encode the same CDR3.

Study conclusions and caveats: Estimated richness was generally greater in naive than memory subsets. Rarefaction revealed incomplete sorted-subset sequencing despite large depth.

This clonotype was sampled from a young man in good health. Some clones in this sample may be carry-over from other donors' samples. The V gene is TRBV5-1, the J gene TRBJ1-2; TRBD1 agrees at 11 bases. The material sequenced was naive CD4+ T cells from PBMCs. Subset defined: CD45RA+ positively selected. The CDR3 loop reads CASSPGTGGYGYTF. CDR3 bases: TGCGCCAGCAGCCCCGGGACAGGGGGCTATGGCTACACCTTC. Filled out from reference TRBV5-1 and TRBJ1-2, the complete variable domain reads KAGVTQTPRYLIKTRGQQVTLSCSPISGHRSVSWYQQTPGQGLQFLFEYFSETQRNKGNFPGRFSGRQFSNSRSEMNVSTLELGDSALYLCASSPGTGGYGYTFGSGTRLTVV.